The present T cell receptor (beta chain) was sequenced within a study of neurological immune-mediated disorders. Turning to the study itself: Within the group of 35 or so multiple sclerosis patients, 31 were relapsing-remitting, while 3 were secondary progressive.

This clonotype came up many times. TCRdb used MiXCR to reprocess the 5' RACE reads, holding one entry per CDR3 protein. The sample has about 80,000 distinct CDR3 sequences; approximately 6% are singletons. Time point meaning: longitudinal time-point 2. The germline CDR1 and CDR2 sequences are SGHTA and FQGNSA. Trimming removed 5 bases at V and 7 bases at J, with 26 bases between. CDR3 size: 17 residues. This clonotype originated in a woman aged 55-75 years with multiple sclerosis. The chain couples TRBV7-2 to TRBJ2-5, with D tentatively TRBD2 (6 bases). The sample was PBMCs. Here the CDR3 reads CASSPGGGMTALGTQYF. CDR3 sequence (DNA): TGTGCCAGCAGCCCCGGCGGCGGGATGACTGCGCTCGGGACCCAGTACTTC.